Shown below are 26 T cell receptor beta chains from a single sample sequenced in a study of technical replicates of blood from a few donors. Assay: immunoSEQ multiplex PCR; the TCRdb copy retains only in-frame clones and omits some. The data contain some 82,000 clones, almost 98% of them singletons. Specimen: T cells isolated from PBMCs. The receptor set was obtained from a human donor in good health.

The genes are TRBV7-9 and TRBJ1-4, with D tentatively TRBD1 (6 bases). The CDR3 runs to 16 residues. CDR1 is SEHNR and CDR2 is FQNEAQ in the germline V gene (reference sequence). V lost 6 bases and J lost 3, with 17 bases in between. CDR3 sequence: CASRHNPGDPNEKLFF. DNA for the CDR3: TGTGCCAGCAGACACAACCCAGGGGACCCTAATGAAAAACTGTTTTTT.

The chain has TRBV29-1 and TRBJ2-3, with TRBD2 matching 11 bases. The trim removed 4 bases at V and 5 bases at J, leaving 5 bases unmatched. Germline CDR1 is SQVTM and CDR2 is ANQGSEA. This CDR3 is 14 amino acids long. The CDR3 DNA reads as TGCAGCGTTGGGGTAGCGGGGGGGCGAGATACGCAGTATTTT. This gives the protein CSVGVAGGRDTQYF.

This clone was seen only once. The chain combines TRBV28 with TRBJ1-5; no reliable D call. This CDR3 is built from 15 residues. The germline CDR1 and CDR2 sequences are MDHEN and SYDVKM. Trimming shortened V by 2 bases and J by 3 bases, and 11 bases separated the two germline ends. The CDR3: CASSLDIQINQPQHF. CDR3 DNA: TGTGCCAGCAGTTTAGATATCCAGATCAATCAGCCCCAGCATTTT.

This rearrangement joins TRBV2 to TRBJ2-2; 9 bases are a match to TRBD2. The CDR3 is 20 residues long. The junction had 16 bases not matched to a gene; V was cut back by 5 bases and J by 0 bases. Per the germline V gene, CDR1 is SNHLY and CDR2 is FYNNEI. Here the CDR3 DNA reads TGTGCCAGCAGTATCACTAGCGGGCCAGGATTACAGCCGAACACCGGGGAGCTGTTTTTT. Translated: CASSITSGPGLQPNTGELFF.

The chain links TRBV7-6 to TRBJ2-7, with D perhaps matching TRBD2 (6 bases). Germline CDR1 SGHVS, CDR2 FNYEAQ. CDR3 length: 14 residues. The V gene lost 2 bases and the J gene lost 1 base, with 9 bases spanning the gap. The CDR3 reads CASSLTRGSYEQYF. CDR3 DNA: TGTGCCAGCAGCTTAACGCGGGGTTCCTACGAGCAGTACTTC.

The chain's CDR3 is CSTYSGELFF. The CDR3 DNA reads as TGCAGTACCTACTCCGGGGAGCTGTTTTTT. This chain joins TRBV20-1 and TRBJ2-2; the D is unclear. CDR1 and CDR2 from the germline V gene are DFQATT and SNEGSKA (reference sequence). V was shortened by 8 bases and J by 6 bases, with 7 bases between the two germline ends. This CDR3 region has 10 residues.

The chain employs TRBV7-8 and TRBJ1-2; 7 nucleotides match TRBD1. The V segment lost 7 bases and the J segment 5 bases; nucleotides outside the gene matches: 10. Germline V gene lookup returns CDR1 SGHVS and CDR2 FQNEAQ. The CDR3 covers 14 residues. In nucleotides, the CDR3 is TGTGCCAGCAACGTCCGGGGACAGATATATGGCTACACCTTC. It specifies CASNVRGQIYGYTF.

The chain combines TRBV7-3 with TRBJ1-2; 8 bases fit TRBD1. The CDR3 extends over 16 amino acids. CDR1 and CDR2 (germline): SGHTA, FQGTGA. The junction had 8 bases not matched to a gene; V was cut back by 4 bases and J by 1 base. CDR3 in DNA: TGTGCCAGCAGCTCCCTACCGGGACAGGTTAACTATGGCTACACCTTC. It translates to CASSSLPGQVNYGYTF.

The V and J genes are TRBV10-3 and TRBJ2-1, with 10 bases that match TRBD1. Trimming cost V 4 bases and J 2 bases; bases outside gene matches: 2. Germline V gene data show CDR1 as ENHRY and CDR2 as SYGVKD. The CDR3 extends over 15 amino acids. The CDR3 coding sequence is TGTGCCATCAGTGCCGGGACAGGGGCCTACAATGAGCAGTTCTTC. Its translation is CAISAGTGAYNEQFF.

The rearrangement uses TRBV19 and TRBJ2-5; 8 positions match TRBD1. With 5 bases clipped from V and 4 bases from J, the junction kept 12 bases outside the gene matches. CDR3 length: 16 residues. The germline gives CDR1 LNHDA, CDR2 SQIVND (reference sequence). CDR3 residues: CASSFGKGQGIETQYF. In DNA form, the CDR3 reads TGTGCCAGTAGTTTTGGGAAAGGACAGGGAATAGAGACCCAGTACTTC. Looking up the rest from reference TRBV19 and TRBJ2-5 gives the full variable domain: DGGITQSPKYLFRKEGQNVTLSCEQNLNHDAMYWYRQDPGQGLRLIYYSQIVNDFQKGDIAEGYSVSREKKESFPLTVTSAQKNPTAFYLCASSFGKGQGIETQYFGPGTRLLVL.

The chain couples TRBV6-1 to TRBJ1-1; TRBD1 matches 8 bases. The ends lost 6 bases at V and 10 bases at J; junction bases unmatched: 13. The CDR3 runs to 14 residues. The germline V gene has CDR1 MNHNS and CDR2 SASEGT. CDR3 residues: CASSTSLQGGGAFF. CDR3 sequence (DNA): TGTGCCAGCAGCACATCCTTACAGGGGGGGGGAGCTTTCTTT.

The chain couples TRBV5-1 to TRBJ2-7, with 7 bases aligning to TRBD1. Germline-derived CDR1 and CDR2 are SGHRS and YFSETQ. The V segment lost 4 bases and the J segment 0 bases; nucleotides outside the gene matches: 7. The CDR3 is 15 amino acids. CDR3 amino acids: CASSRYRGSSYEQYF. The CDR3 nucleotides read TGCGCCAGCAGCCGATACAGGGGTAGCTCCTACGAGCAGTACTTC.

In nucleotides, the CDR3 is TGTGCCAGCAGTGACTACCCCAGCGGGACAGGGGCAGGAAACACCATATATTTT. Translating gives CASSDYPSGTGAGNTIYF. The rearrangement uses TRBV6-4 and TRBJ1-3, with TRBD1 identical over 10 bases. The CDR3 sequence is 18 residues long. V was pared by 1 base and J by 4 bases, with 10 bases of the junction left unmatched. Germline V gene data show CDR1 as MRHNA and CDR2 as SNTAGT.

The chain recombines TRBV4-1 with TRBJ2-7; TRBD1 matches 7 bases. The germline V gene encodes CDR1 MGHRA and CDR2 YSYEKL. Germline trimming cut 3 bases from V and 5 bases from J; bases unmatched to any gene: 10. The CDR3 is 15 residues long. The CDR3 protein is CASSQKSTGFHEQYF. The CDR3 nucleotides read TGCGCCAGCAGCCAGAAATCGACAGGGTTCCACGAGCAGTACTTC.

This rearrangement joins TRBV6-1 to TRBJ1-5, with D unclear. Germline V gene sequence: CDR1 MNHNS, CDR2 SASEGT. There are 14 residues in the CDR3. V shed 5 bases and J shed 7 bases, with 15 bases lying between them. Here the CDR3 DNA reads TGTGCCAGCAGTCGAACAGTGTACCTGCAGCCCCAGCATTTT. It yields the protein CASSRTVYLQPQHF.

The gene calls are TRBV6-4 and TRBJ2-3; D uncertain. This CDR3 is 14 amino acids long. The V end lost 2 bases, the J end lost 6 bases, and 12 bases lay between the germline ends. Germline CDR1 is MRHNA and CDR2 is SNTAGT. The DNA of the CDR3 is TGTGCCAGCAGTGACGGGTGGGCATTGGATACGCAGTATTTT. It encodes CASSDGWALDTQYF.

This clone was counted once. The chain combines TRBV27 with TRBJ1-2; TRBD1 might be the D (6 bases). The CDR3 spans 16 residues. The germline V and J ends were trimmed by 2 bases and 0 bases, with 13 bases remaining between them. CDR1 and CDR2 (germline): MNHEY, SMNVEV (reference sequence). The DNA for the CDR3 is TGTGCCAGCAGTTTAGGGGGCAGTCGGACTAACTATGGCTACACCTTC. Residues: CASSLGGSRTNYGYTF.

This sequence joins TRBV7-9 and TRBJ1-1, with D possibly matching TRBD1 (5 bases). Germline CDR1 and CDR2: SEHNR and FQNEAQ (reference sequence). V was trimmed by 1 base and J by 5 bases, leaving 11 bases between them. The CDR3 totals 14 residues. CDR3 nucleotide sequence: TGTGCCAGCAGCTTAGAGGGGACTGGGACTGAAGCTTTCTTT. The encoded protein is CASSLEGTGTEAFF.

The chain carries TRBV19 and TRBJ1-5; a possible D gene is TRBD1 (6 bases). The V end was cut by 9 bases, the J end by 4 bases, with 13 bases between. Germline values: CDR1 LNHDA, CDR2 SQIVND (reference sequence). The CDR3 extends over 13 amino acids. CDR3 sequence (DNA): TGTGCCAGCCTGCCCGGACAGAATCAGCCCCAGCATTTT. Protein: CASLPGQNQPQHF.

This clone occurred once. This rearrangement joins TRBV7-9 to TRBJ2-7; tentatively, D is TRBD1 (5 bases). This CDR3 is built from 13 residues. Trimming stripped 1 base from V and 3 bases from J, with 7 bases between. Germline lookup yields CDR1 SEHNR and CDR2 FQNEAQ (reference sequence). Written as DNA, the CDR3 is TGTGCCAGCAGCTTAGACAGGTTCTACGAGCAGTACTTC. This encodes CASSLDRFYEQYF.

The V call is TRBV6-6, the J call TRBJ2-2; 10 bases align to TRBD2. This CDR3 has 14 residues. V was clipped by 11 bases and J by 2 bases; unmatched bases: 5. Germline loops: CDR1 MNHNY, CDR2 SVGAGI (reference sequence). In nucleotides, the CDR3 is TGTGCCGCCGTAGCGGGGGGAAACACCGGGGAGCTGTTTTTT. This gives the protein CAAVAGGNTGELFF.

The chain combines TRBV28 with TRBJ1-2; perhaps TRBD1 as D (5 bases). The germline gives CDR1 MDHEN, CDR2 SYDVKM. V was shortened by 4 bases and J by 4 bases, with 16 bases between the two germline ends. The CDR3 has 15 residues. The CDR3, as DNA: TGTGCCAGCAGTTCAACCGATCCTACAGGCTATGGCTACACCTTC. This gives the protein CASSSTDPTGYGYTF.

J is TRBJ1-2 and V is TRBV29-1, with a possible D match to TRBD1 (6 bases). The CDR3 is 14 amino acids. V lost 4 bases to trimming and J lost 2 bases, with 14 bases between them. Per the germline V gene, CDR1 is SQVTM and CDR2 is ANQGSEA. Here the CDR3 reads CSVGDRRWNYGYTF. As DNA, the CDR3 is TGCAGCGTTGGTGACAGGAGGTGGAACTATGGCTACACCTTC.

The rearrangement joins TRBV10-2 to TRBJ1-6, with D hard to call. This CDR3 spans 14 amino acids. V lost 10 bases and J lost 6, with 16 bases in between. Germline assignment: CDR1 WSHSY and CDR2 SAAADI. The chain's CDR3 is CATQPGGSNSPLHF. The CDR3 region has the DNA TGCGCCACCCAACCTGGTGGGAGTAATTCACCCCTCCACTTT.

The gene calls are TRBV28 and TRBJ2-7; 8 bases fit TRBD1. CDR3 length: 14 amino acids. CDR1 is MDHEN and CDR2 is SYDVKM in the germline V gene. V lost 7 bases to trimming and J lost 2 bases; unmatched junction nucleotides: 7. The CDR3, as DNA: TGTGCCAGCACTTTCTGGACAGGGACCTACGAGCAGTACTTC. It yields the protein CASTFWTGTYEQYF.

This clone was counted a single time. The junction does not match germline at one end; this may be a read error. This chain uses TRBV28 with TRBJ2-3; 14 bases align to TRBD2. Per the germline V gene, CDR1 is MDHEN and CDR2 is SYDVKM. This CDR3 contains 12 residues. The CDR3 DNA follows: TGTGCCAGCAGTTCCCTGACTAGCGGGAGGGATTTT. Translation gives CASSSLTSGRDF.